Listed below are T cell receptor beta chains from one sample, sequenced in a study of blood T cell repertoires in COVID-19. The table came from immunoSEQ multiplex PCR; TCRdb's copy has only in-frame clones and leaves some out. Among roughly 380,000 clones listed, roughly 90% were seen once. Sequencing used PBMCs or T cells enriched from blood (not recorded which). Receptors were obtained from a woman aged 25 to 39 who had been exposed to COVID-19. Each CDR3 is given with its conserved first and last residue. Fields, in order: CDR3 length, J gene, V gene, CDR3 protein.

cdr3_length: 13; j_call: TRBJ1-2; v_call: TRBV27; cdr3_aa: CASSRGPGMGYTF
cdr3_length: 13; j_call: TRBJ1-5; v_call: TRBV10-3; cdr3_aa: CAISESRNQPQHF
cdr3_length: 14; j_call: TRBJ2-7; v_call: TRBV28; cdr3_aa: CASSSGTGYWEQYF
cdr3_length: 17; j_call: TRBJ2-2; v_call: TRBV27; cdr3_aa: CASSTRDSPTNTGELFF
cdr3_length: 15; j_call: TRBJ1-5; v_call: TRBV6-2/TRBV6-3; cdr3_aa: CASNPRGTSNQPQHF
cdr3_length: 13; j_call: TRBJ2-1; v_call: TRBV10-2; cdr3_aa: CASSIAGDNEQFF
cdr3_length: 17; j_call: TRBJ1-6; v_call: TRBV25-1; cdr3_aa: CASSEWGSAATKSPLHF
cdr3_length: 14; j_call: TRBJ2-7; v_call: TRBV25-1; cdr3_aa: CASRALSGSYEQYF
cdr3_length: 14; j_call: TRBJ1-2; v_call: TRBV3-1/TRBV3-2; cdr3_aa: CASSQLTGINGYTF
cdr3_length: 17; j_call: TRBJ1-5; v_call: TRBV30; cdr3_aa: CAWSVSRTAKSNQPQHF
cdr3_length: 14; j_call: TRBJ2-1; v_call: TRBV7-9; cdr3_aa: CASSKGGQGNEQFF
cdr3_length: 16; j_call: TRBJ2-1; v_call: TRBV6-5; cdr3_aa: CASSYSGGRSYNEQFF
cdr3_length: 15; j_call: TRBJ2-7; v_call: TRBV3-1/TRBV3-2; cdr3_aa: CASSQGSGRTYEQYF
cdr3_length: 15; j_call: TRBJ2-2; v_call: TRBV10-2; cdr3_aa: CASSTSVQNTGELFF
cdr3_length: 18; j_call: TRBJ2-4; v_call: TRBV9; cdr3_aa: CASSVTSGAAPAKNIQYF
cdr3_length: 16; j_call: TRBJ2-7; v_call: TRBV28; cdr3_aa: CASTLGGLESSYEQYF
cdr3_length: 13; j_call: TRBJ2-3; v_call: TRBV28; cdr3_aa: CASSFSRTGLRNF
cdr3_length: 15; j_call: TRBJ2-1; v_call: TRBV5-1; cdr3_aa: CASTLLAGGMNEQFF
cdr3_length: 17; j_call: TRBJ2-1; v_call: TRBV7-3; cdr3_aa: CASSLPRGQGVYNEQFF
cdr3_length: 16; j_call: TRBJ1-6; v_call: TRBV27; cdr3_aa: CASSSDEGLYNSPLHF
cdr3_length: 11; j_call: TRBJ2-7; v_call: TRBV12-3/TRBV12-4; cdr3_aa: CASSLRLRQYF
cdr3_length: 12; j_call: TRBJ1-1; v_call: TRBV12-3/TRBV12-4; cdr3_aa: CASSPQDSRAFF
cdr3_length: 14; j_call: TRBJ2-7; v_call: TRBV28; cdr3_aa: CASTPRGGSAEQYF
cdr3_length: 15; j_call: TRBJ2-5; v_call: TRBV24-1; cdr3_aa: CATSDLDGDQETQYF
cdr3_length: 12; j_call: TRBJ1-5; v_call: TRBV10-3; cdr3_aa: CAISTTDQPQHF
cdr3_length: 15; j_call: TRBJ2-1; v_call: TRBV19; cdr3_aa: CASSTSGAVYNEQFF
cdr3_length: 13; j_call: TRBJ2-1; v_call: TRBV6-2/TRBV6-3; cdr3_aa: CASSRQASNEQFF
cdr3_length: 17; j_call: TRBJ2-1; v_call: TRBV7-9; cdr3_aa: CASSPRSGLAEGNEQFF
cdr3_length: 14; j_call: TRBJ1-2; v_call: TRBV27; cdr3_aa: CASRSGPVGYGYTF
cdr3_length: 16; j_call: TRBJ2-2; v_call: TRBV11-2; cdr3_aa: CASSAPGTVRTGELFF
cdr3_length: 14; j_call: TRBJ2-2; v_call: TRBV11-3; cdr3_aa: CASRRETNTGELFF
cdr3_length: 20; j_call: TRBJ2-6; v_call: TRBV5-1; cdr3_aa: CASSSNIGRRRTSGANVLTF
cdr3_length: 14; j_call: TRBJ2-7; v_call: TRBV6-5; cdr3_aa: CASTTSGRGGEQYF
cdr3_length: 14; j_call: TRBJ2-1; v_call: TRBV10-2; cdr3_aa: CASSTSGRGGEQFF
cdr3_length: 13; j_call: TRBJ2-3; v_call: TRBV24-1; cdr3_aa: CATKAGGTDTQYF
cdr3_length: 16; j_call: TRBJ2-7; v_call: TRBV4-1; cdr3_aa: CASSQEEGGIVSEQYF
cdr3_length: 15; j_call: TRBJ2-3; v_call: TRBV6-5; cdr3_aa: CASSYQDMSTDTQYF
cdr3_length: 15; j_call: TRBJ1-6; v_call: TRBV5-1; cdr3_aa: CASRQDSSYNSPLHF
cdr3_length: 15; j_call: TRBJ1-4; v_call: TRBV18; cdr3_aa: CASSPLQGTNEKLFF
cdr3_length: 13; j_call: TRBJ2-7; v_call: TRBV18; cdr3_aa: CASSPHREGEQYF
cdr3_length: 16; j_call: TRBJ2-7; v_call: TRBV30; cdr3_aa: CASTKGTGDTHYEQYF
cdr3_length: 14; j_call: TRBJ2-1; v_call: TRBV7-9; cdr3_aa: CAREAAQGGDEQFF
cdr3_length: 16; j_call: TRBJ1-2; v_call: TRBV9; cdr3_aa: CASSAGTLTSGYGYTF
cdr3_length: 12; j_call: TRBJ2-1; v_call: TRBV10-3; cdr3_aa: CATRQIHNEQFF
cdr3_length: 16; j_call: TRBJ1-6; v_call: TRBV28; cdr3_aa: CASTIQGASWNSPLHF
cdr3_length: 15; j_call: TRBJ1-1; v_call: TRBV10-3; cdr3_aa: CAISPGTGTDTEAFF
cdr3_length: 14; j_call: TRBJ2-7; v_call: TRBV29-1; cdr3_aa: CSGKLAAGSYEQYF
cdr3_length: 15; j_call: TRBJ1-4; v_call: TRBV11-2; cdr3_aa: CASSYGQGAVEKLFF
cdr3_length: 13; j_call: TRBJ1-2; v_call: TRBV29-1; cdr3_aa: CSVERRTGYGYTF
cdr3_length: 15; j_call: TRBJ2-7; v_call: TRBV19; cdr3_aa: CASSFGTGSSYEQYF
cdr3_length: 13; j_call: TRBJ1-5; v_call: TRBV27; cdr3_aa: CASRQDIVQPQHF
cdr3_length: 12; j_call: TRBJ1-1; v_call: TRBV19; cdr3_aa: CASSQGFRKAFF